The clone carrying this T cell receptor beta chain was observed a handful of times. What it binds is not known. The listed genes are named as in mouse. The CDR3 end is not reached by the read, which stops 1 residue before it; the germline J gene fills it in. This sample is part of a study of tissue T cells after allogeneic stem cell transplantation. The time point here: mouse harvest day 14 after allogeneic transplant. The graft held 10^6 splenic CD5+ T cells and 10^7 T-cell-depleted bone marrow cells. B6 (H2b) cells into BALB/c (H2d) mice; tissues taken at day 7 or 14. Germline values: CDR1 SNHLY, CDR2 FYNGKV (reference sequence). CDR3 size: 13 residues. The V and J ends lost 5 bases and 0 bases respectively, with 7 bases between them. Survey-depth TCRbeta CDR3 sequencing reported V/J genes and productive frequencies. Sequencing used immunoSEQ multiplex PCR; TCRdb keeps in-frame clones, though not all of them. The table shows 5,000 to 6,000 clones, with about half occurring only once.

General study findings and limits: Tissue-detected TCR repertoire was only partly captured by blood and spleen T cells.

Sequencing was performed on gut tissue. The TCR originated in a female BALB/c mouse given C57BL/6 T cells with graft-versus-host disease after an allogeneic hematopoietic cell transplant. The J gene is TRBJ1-2, the V gene TRBV3; TRBD1 might be the D (5 bases). The CDR3 DNA, read in part, is TGTGCCAGCAGCCGGACAACAAACTCCGACTACACC. This gives the protein CASSRTTNSDYT. The full CDR3 protein is CASSRTTNSDYTF. Based on the CDR3 plus reference TRBV3 and TRBJ1-2, the full variable domain is GPKVLQIPSHQIIDMGQMVTLNCDPVSNHLYFYWYKQILGQQMEFLVNFYNGKVMEKSKLFKDQFSVERPDGSYFTLKIQPTALEDSAVYFCASSRTTNSDYTFGSGTRLLVI.